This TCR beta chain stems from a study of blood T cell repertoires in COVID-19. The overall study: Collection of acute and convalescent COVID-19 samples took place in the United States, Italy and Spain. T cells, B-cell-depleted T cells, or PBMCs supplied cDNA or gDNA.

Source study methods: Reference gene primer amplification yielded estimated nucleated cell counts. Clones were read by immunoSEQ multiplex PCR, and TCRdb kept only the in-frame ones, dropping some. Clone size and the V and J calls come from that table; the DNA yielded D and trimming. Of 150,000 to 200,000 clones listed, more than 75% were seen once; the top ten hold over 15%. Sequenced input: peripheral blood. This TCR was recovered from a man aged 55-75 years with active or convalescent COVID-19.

Here the CDR3 reads CASRQGYGYTF. In DNA form, the CDR3 reads TGTGCCAGTCGACAGGGGTATGGCTACACCTTC. The chain links TRBV6-5 to TRBJ1-2, with 8 bases fitting TRBD1. Germline V lookup: CDR1 MNHEY, CDR2 SVGAGI. With V trimmed by 9 bases and J by 5 bases, 2 bases remained unmatched. The CDR3 consists of 11 residues.